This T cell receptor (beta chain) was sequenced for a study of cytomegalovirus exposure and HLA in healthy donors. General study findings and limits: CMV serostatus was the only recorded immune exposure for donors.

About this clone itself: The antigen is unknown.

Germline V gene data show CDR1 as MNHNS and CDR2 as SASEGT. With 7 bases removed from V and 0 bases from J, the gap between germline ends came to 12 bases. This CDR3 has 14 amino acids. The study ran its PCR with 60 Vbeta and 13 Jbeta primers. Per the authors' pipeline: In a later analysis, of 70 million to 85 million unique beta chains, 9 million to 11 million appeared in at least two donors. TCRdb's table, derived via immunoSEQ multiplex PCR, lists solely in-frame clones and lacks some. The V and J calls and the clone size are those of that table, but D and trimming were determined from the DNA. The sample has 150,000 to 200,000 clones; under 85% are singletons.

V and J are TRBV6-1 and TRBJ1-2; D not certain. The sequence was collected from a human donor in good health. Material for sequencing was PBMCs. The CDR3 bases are TGTGCCAGCAACCTCCGGGAGGCTAACTATGGCTACACCTTC. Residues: CASNLREANYGYTF.